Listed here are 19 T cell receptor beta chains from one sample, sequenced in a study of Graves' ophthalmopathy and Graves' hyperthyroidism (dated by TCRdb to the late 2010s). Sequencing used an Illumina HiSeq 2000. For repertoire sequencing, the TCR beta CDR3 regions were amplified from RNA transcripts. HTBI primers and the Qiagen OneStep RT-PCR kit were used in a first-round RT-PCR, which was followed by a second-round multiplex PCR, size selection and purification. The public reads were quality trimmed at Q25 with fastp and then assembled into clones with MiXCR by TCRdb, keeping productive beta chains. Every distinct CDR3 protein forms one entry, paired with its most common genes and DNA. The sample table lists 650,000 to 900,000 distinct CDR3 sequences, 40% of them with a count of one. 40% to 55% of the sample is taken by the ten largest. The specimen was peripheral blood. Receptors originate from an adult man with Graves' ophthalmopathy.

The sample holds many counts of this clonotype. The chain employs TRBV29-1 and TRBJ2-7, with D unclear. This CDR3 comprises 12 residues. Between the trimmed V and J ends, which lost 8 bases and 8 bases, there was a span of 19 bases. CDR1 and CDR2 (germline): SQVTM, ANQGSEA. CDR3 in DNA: TGCAGCCTCCCTTCCGCTAACACCAAGCAGTACTTC. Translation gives CSLPSANTKQYF.

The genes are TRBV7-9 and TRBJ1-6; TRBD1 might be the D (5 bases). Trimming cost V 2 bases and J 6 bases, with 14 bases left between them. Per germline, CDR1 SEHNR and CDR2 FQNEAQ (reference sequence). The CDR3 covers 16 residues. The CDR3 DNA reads TGTGCCAGCAGCTTAATGGGGCGTGGGACTAATTCACCCCTCCACTTT. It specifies CASSLMGRGTNSPLHF.

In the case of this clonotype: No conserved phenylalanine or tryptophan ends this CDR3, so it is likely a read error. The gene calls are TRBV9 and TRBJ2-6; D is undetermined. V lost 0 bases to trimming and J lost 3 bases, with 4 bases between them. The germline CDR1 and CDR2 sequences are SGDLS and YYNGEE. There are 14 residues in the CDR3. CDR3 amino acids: CASSVAVGANVLTS. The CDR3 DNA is TGTGCCAGCAGCGTAGCGGTTGGGGCCAACGTCCTGACTTCC.

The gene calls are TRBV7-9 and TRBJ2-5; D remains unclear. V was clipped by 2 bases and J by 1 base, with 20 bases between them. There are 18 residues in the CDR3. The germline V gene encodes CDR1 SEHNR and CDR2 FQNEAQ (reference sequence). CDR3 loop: CASSLFGIDAPLQETQYF. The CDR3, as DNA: TGTGCCAGCAGCTTATTTGGGATAGATGCCCCCCTCCAAGAGACCCAGTACTTC.

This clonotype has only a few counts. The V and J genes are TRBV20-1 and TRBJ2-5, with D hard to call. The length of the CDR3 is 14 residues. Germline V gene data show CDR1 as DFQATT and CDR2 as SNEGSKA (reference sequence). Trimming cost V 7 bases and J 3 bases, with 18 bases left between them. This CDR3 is CSGSDGVQEETQYF. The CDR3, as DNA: TGCAGTGGTTCCGATGGGGTGCAAGAAGAGACCCAGTACTTC.

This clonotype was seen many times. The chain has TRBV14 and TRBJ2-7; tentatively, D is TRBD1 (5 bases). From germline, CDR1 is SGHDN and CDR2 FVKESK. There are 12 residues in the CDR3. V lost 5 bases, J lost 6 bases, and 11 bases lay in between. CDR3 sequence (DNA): TGTGCCAGCAGCATCGACAGTGCCGAGCAGTACTTC. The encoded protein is CASSIDSAEQYF.

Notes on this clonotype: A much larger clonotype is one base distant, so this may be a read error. For the CDR3, the DNA is TGTGCCCGCAGCAGCAGGGTTTCTGGTGGCTACACCTTC. It is translated as CARSSRVSGGYTF. The gene calls are TRBV11-1 and TRBJ1-2; D perhaps matches TRBD1 (5 bases). CDR1 SGHAT and CDR2 FQDESV come from the germline V gene (reference sequence). This CDR3 has 13 amino acids.

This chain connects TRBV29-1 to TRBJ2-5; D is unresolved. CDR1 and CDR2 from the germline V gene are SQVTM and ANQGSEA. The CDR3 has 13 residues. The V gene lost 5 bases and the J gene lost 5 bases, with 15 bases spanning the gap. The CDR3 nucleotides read TGCAGCGTTTGCGTGTCGGTTGGGGAGACCCAGTACTTC. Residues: CSVCVSVGETQYF.

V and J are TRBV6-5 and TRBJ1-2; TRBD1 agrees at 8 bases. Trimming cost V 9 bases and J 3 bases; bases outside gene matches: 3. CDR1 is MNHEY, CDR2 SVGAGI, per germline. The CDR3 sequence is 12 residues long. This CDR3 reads CASKQGDYGYTF. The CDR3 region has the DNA TGTGCCAGTAAACAGGGGGACTATGGCTACACCTTC.

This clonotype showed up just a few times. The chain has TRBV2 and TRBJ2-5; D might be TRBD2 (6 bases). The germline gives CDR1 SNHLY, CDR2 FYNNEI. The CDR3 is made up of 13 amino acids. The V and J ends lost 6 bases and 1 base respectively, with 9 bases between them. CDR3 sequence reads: CASRRTIQETQYF. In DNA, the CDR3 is TGTGCCAGCAGGAGGACTATCCAAGAGACCCAGTACTTC.

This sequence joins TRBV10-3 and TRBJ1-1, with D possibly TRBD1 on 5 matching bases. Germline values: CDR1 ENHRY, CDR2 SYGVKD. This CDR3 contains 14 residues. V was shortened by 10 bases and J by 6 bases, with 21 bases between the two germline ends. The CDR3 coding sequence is TGTGCCAGCAGGTTCCACTATGGAGGGGCTGAAGCTTTCTTT. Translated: CASRFHYGGAEAFF.

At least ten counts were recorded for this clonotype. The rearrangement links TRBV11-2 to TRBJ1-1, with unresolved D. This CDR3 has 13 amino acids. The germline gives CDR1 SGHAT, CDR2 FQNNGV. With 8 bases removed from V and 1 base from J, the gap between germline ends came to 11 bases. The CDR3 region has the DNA TGTGCCAGCCAAAGGCGGGGGAACACTGAAGCTTTCTTT. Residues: CASQRRGNTEAFF.

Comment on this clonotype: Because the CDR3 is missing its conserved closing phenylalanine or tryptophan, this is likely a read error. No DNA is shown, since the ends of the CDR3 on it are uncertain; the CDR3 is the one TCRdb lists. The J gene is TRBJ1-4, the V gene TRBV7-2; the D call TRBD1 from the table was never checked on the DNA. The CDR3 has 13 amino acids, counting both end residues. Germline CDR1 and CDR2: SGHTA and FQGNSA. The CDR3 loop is CASSSRAGGASDY.

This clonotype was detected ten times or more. CDR3 sequence reads: CASTEGTNTEAFF. The CDR3 DNA sequence: TGTGCCAGCACAGAAGGGACGAACACTGAAGCTTTCTTT. The rearrangement joins TRBV25-1 to TRBJ1-1, with D possibly TRBD1 on 5 matching bases. Germline V gene sequence: CDR1 MGHDK, CDR2 SYGVNS. CDR3 length equals 13 residues. V lost 7 bases to trimming and J lost 1 base, with 10 bases between them. Using reference TRBV25-1 and TRBJ1-1 for the parts outside the CDR3, the full variable domain is EADIYQTPRYLVIGTGKKITLECSQTMGHDKMYWYQQDPGMELHLIHYSYGVNSTEKGDLSSESTVSRIRTEHFPLTLESARPSHTSQYLCASTEGTNTEAFFGQGTRLTVV.

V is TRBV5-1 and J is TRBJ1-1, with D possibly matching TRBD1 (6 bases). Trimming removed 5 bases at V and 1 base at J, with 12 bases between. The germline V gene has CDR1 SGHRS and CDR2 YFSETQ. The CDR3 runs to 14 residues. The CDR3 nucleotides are TGCGCCAGCAGGGGACAACTCAAGAACACTGAAGCTTTCTTT. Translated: CASRGQLKNTEAFF.

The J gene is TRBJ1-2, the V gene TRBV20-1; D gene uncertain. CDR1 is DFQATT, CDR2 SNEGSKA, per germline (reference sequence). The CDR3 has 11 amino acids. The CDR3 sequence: CRAWARYGYTF. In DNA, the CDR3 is TGCAGAGCTTGGGCCCGGTATGGCTACACCTTC.

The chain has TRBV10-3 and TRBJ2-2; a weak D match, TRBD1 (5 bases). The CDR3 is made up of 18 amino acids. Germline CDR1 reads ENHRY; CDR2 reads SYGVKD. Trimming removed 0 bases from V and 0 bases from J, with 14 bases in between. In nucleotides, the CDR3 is TGTGCCATCAGTGAGTCTGCGACAGTAACTTCGAACACCGGGGAGCTGTTTTTT. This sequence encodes CAISESATVTSNTGELFF.

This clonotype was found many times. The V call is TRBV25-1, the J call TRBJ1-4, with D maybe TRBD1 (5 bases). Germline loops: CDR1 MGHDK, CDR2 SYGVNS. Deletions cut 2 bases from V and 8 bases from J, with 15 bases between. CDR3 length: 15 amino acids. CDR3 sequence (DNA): TGTGCCAGCAGTGAACCCTCCCGGGGGGGGGAAAAACTGTTTTTT. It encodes CASSEPSRGGEKLFF.

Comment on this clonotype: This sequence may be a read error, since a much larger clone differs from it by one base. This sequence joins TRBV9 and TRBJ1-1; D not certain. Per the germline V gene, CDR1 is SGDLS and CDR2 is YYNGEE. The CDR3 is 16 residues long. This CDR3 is CAGSVEATTRNTEAFF. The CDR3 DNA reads TGTGCCGGCAGCGTAGAGGCGACCACGCGGAACACTGAAGCTTTCTTT.